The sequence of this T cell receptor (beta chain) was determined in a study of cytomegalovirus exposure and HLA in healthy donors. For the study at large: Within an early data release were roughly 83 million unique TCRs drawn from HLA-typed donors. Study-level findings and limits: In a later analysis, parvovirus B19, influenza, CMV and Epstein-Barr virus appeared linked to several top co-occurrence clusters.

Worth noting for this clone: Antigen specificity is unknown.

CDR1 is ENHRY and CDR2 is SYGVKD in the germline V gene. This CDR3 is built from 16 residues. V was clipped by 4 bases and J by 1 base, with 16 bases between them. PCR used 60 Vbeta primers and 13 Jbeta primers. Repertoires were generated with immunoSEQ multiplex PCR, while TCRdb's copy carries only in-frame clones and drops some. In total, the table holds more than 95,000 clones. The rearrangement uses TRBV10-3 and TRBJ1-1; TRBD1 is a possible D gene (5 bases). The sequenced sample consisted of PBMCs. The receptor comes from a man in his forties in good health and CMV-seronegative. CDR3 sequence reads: CAISVGPHGGNTEAFF. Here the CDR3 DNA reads TGTGCCATCAGTGTGGGGCCCCATGGTGGGAACACTGAAGCTTTCTTT.